A single sample gave rise to the 14 T cell receptor beta chains below, sequenced in a study of blood T cells in healthy people across ages. The authors ran a second PCR of roughly 6 to 12 cycles using a sample-barcoded 5' primer and a J-beta primer mix. From the 5' RACE reads, TCRdb called clonotypes with MiXCR, one entry per CDR3 protein. Of about 1.6 million distinct CDR3 sequences listed, roughly 30% are singletons. The sequenced material came from blood. Receptor source: a woman between 25 and 40 years old in good health.

A note on this clonotype: The germline gene is not matched at one end of the junction; a read error may be the cause. The J gene is TRBJ1-5, the V gene TRBV4-1, with a weak D call TRBD1 (5 bases). The CDR3 runs to 19 residues. From germline, CDR1 is MGHRA and CDR2 YSYEKL. CDR3 bases: TGTGCCAGCAGCCACGACCGCGAGGGGAGGCGTGGCTCCAGTCAGCCCCAGCATTTT. Its translation is CASSHDREGRRGSSQPQHF.

The chain joins TRBV9 to TRBJ2-5, with 7 nucleotides matching TRBD2. This CDR3 comprises 14 residues. Trimming cost V 3 bases and J 1 base; bases outside gene matches: 3. Germline V gives CDR1 SGDLS, CDR2 YYNGEE. Written as DNA, the CDR3 is TGTGCCAGCAGCGCAGCTAGCGGCCAAGAGACCCAGTACTTC. Encoded protein: CASSAASGQETQYF.

This clonotype showed up just a few times. The chain is built from TRBV7-2 and TRBJ2-3; D possibly corresponds to TRBD2 (5 bases). Germline CDR1 is SGHTA and CDR2 is FQGNSA. Between the trimmed V and J ends, which lost 4 bases and 2 bases, there was a span of 13 bases. The CDR3 contains 15 residues. The CDR3 loop reads CASSSAGLATDTQYF. CDR3 in DNA: TGTGCCAGCAGCTCCGCGGGTCTTGCCACAGATACGCAGTATTTT. The full variable domain, its missing parts supplied by reference TRBV7-2 and TRBJ2-3, is GAGVSQSPSNKVTEKGKDVELRCDPISGHTALYWYRQSLGQGLEFLIYFQGNSAPDKSGLPSDRFSAERTGGSVSTLTIQRTQQEDSAVYLCASSSAGLATDTQYFGPGTRLTVL.

This clonotype was picked up a small number of times. The V call is TRBV20-1, the J call TRBJ1-6; 8 bases are a match to TRBD1. Germline V gene lookup returns CDR1 DFQATT and CDR2 SNEGSKA (reference sequence). CDR3 size: 15 residues. J lost 7 bases, V lost 2 bases, and 7 bases had no gene match. CDR3 nucleotide sequence: TGCAGTGCTAGACCTACCGGGACAGGCAATTCACCCCTCCACTTT. Amino acid sequence: CSARPTGTGNSPLHF.

Ten or more counts support this clonotype. The V call is TRBV29-1, the J call TRBJ2-3; 10 bases agree with TRBD1. The CDR3 sequence is 14 residues long. The germline V gene has CDR1 SQVTM and CDR2 ANQGSEA. J lost 6 bases, V lost 6 bases, and 9 bases had no gene match. This CDR3 reads CSVHGQGVGDTQYF. For the CDR3, the DNA is TGCAGCGTCCACGGACAGGGGGTAGGGGATACGCAGTATTTT.

This rearrangement joins TRBV12-3 or TRBV12-4 to TRBJ2-3; D unresolved. Between the trimmed V and J ends, which lost 6 bases and 0 bases, there was a span of 13 bases. The CDR3 sequence is 15 residues long. For the CDR3, the DNA is TGTGCCAGCAGCAACTGGTTAGCTAGCACAGATACGCAGTATTTT. Amino acids: CASSNWLASTDTQYF.

This rearrangement joins TRBV28 to TRBJ2-7; 8 bases are shared with TRBD1. There are 14 residues in the CDR3. Trimming took 1 base from V and 6 from J; bases not matched to a gene: 5. Germline values: CDR1 MDHEN, CDR2 SYDVKM. This CDR3 is CASSLSGGGGEQYF. CDR3 DNA: TGTGCCAGCAGTTTATCAGGGGGCGGAGGCGAGCAGTACTTC.

The gene calls are TRBV6-5 and TRBJ1-2; D call uncertain. The CDR3 contains 14 residues. Germline CDR1 is MNHEY and CDR2 is SVGAGI. The V end was cut by 4 bases, the J end by 5 bases, with 14 bases between. CDR3 loop: CASSSLRDSYGYTF. CDR3 DNA: TGTGCCAGCAGTTCCCTTCGGGATTCTTATGGCTACACCTTC.

This chain connects TRBV2 to TRBJ2-6; maybe TRBD2 (5 bases). V was cut by 3 bases and J by 4 bases, with 13 bases left in between. The CDR3 runs 16 residues. Germline V CDR1 and CDR2: SNHLY, FYNNEI. The CDR3 sequence: CASSDGRVSGANVLTF. The CDR3 nucleotides are TGTGCCAGCAGTGACGGGCGGGTGTCCGGGGCCAACGTCCTGACTTTC. The variable domain in full, completed from reference TRBV2 and TRBJ2-6, reads EPEVTQTPSHQVTQMGQEVILRCVPISNHLYFYWYRQILGQKVEFLVSFYNNEISEKSEIFDDQFSVERPDGSNFTLKIRSTKLEDSAMYFCASSDGRVSGANVLTFGAGSRLTVL.

With respect to this clonotype: This may be a read error, as it is one base from a much larger clone. The V call is TRBV20-1, the J call TRBJ1-1; D remains unclear. Germline CDR1 reads DFQATT; CDR2 reads SNEGSKA (reference sequence). The CDR3 sequence is 11 residues long. CDR3 protein: CMRHSNTEAFF. The DNA of the CDR3 is TGCATGAGACACTCGAACACTGAAGCTTTCTTT.

This clonotype has only a few counts. This chain joins TRBV6-5 and TRBJ2-7; D remains ambiguous. The CDR3 loop spans 13 amino acids. The germline V and J ends were trimmed by 0 bases and 6 bases, with 9 bases remaining between them. Germline CDR1 is MNHEY and CDR2 is SVGAGI. The CDR3 reads CASSYSAPSEQYF. The CDR3 DNA follows: TGTGCCAGCAGTTACTCAGCGCCCAGCGAGCAGTACTTC.

This clonotype has more than one count but fewer than ten. One junction end does not reproduce the germline sequence, and a read error may be involved. The chain carries TRBV20-1 and TRBJ2-7; D may be TRBD1 (5 bases). Germline-derived CDR1 and CDR2 are DFQATT and SNEGSKA (reference sequence). There are 13 residues in the CDR3. CDR3 nucleotides: TGCAGTGCCGTGACAGTAAGCTCCTACGGGCAGTACTTC. Translation: CSAVTVSSYGQYF.

The gene calls are TRBV28 and TRBJ1-2; unclear D gene. Trimming left V 8 bases short and J 3 bases short, with 16 bases between. Germline CDR1 is MDHEN and CDR2 is SYDVKM. The length of the CDR3 is 14 residues. The CDR3 here is CASLPPGIHYGYTF. The CDR3 nucleotides are TGTGCCAGCCTTCCCCCGGGGATCCACTATGGCTACACCTTC.

The chain links TRBV9 to TRBJ1-1, with a weak D call TRBD1 (5 bases). Germline loops: CDR1 SGDLS, CDR2 YYNGEE. V lost 4 bases, J lost 5 bases, and 15 bases lay in between. The CDR3 runs 14 residues. The CDR3 DNA sequence: TGTGCCAGCAGCCCTTCGGGGGGGGGGACTGAAGCTTTCTTT. Its translation is CASSPSGGGTEAFF.